The 4 T cell receptor beta chains below come from one sample, sequenced in a study of identical twins. TCRdb called the 5' RACE reads again in MiXCR, with one record for every CDR3 protein. The repertoire consists of 450,000 or so distinct CDR3 sequences, with approximately 14% occurring once and the leading ten covering 0.4% to 0.55%. These same records also appear under a second study, on yellow fever vaccine responses in identical twins.

Sequenced material: CD4+ T cells sorted from blood. All receptors derive from a woman between 18 and 29 years old in good health.

This clonotype was found a few times. The gene calls are TRBV12-3 or TRBV12-4 and TRBJ2-1; D could derive from TRBD1 or TRBD2 (5 bases each). The V gene lost 6 bases and the J gene lost 4 bases, with 10 bases spanning the gap. The CDR3 covers 13 residues. The CDR3 DNA is TGTGCCAGCAGACTAGACAGTTACAATGAGCAGTTCTTC. It codes for CASRLDSYNEQFF.

This chain links TRBV6-2 or TRBV6-3 with TRBJ2-5; D is unclear. V lost 0 bases and J lost 10, with 9 bases in between. The CDR3 loop spans 12 amino acids. CDR1 is MNHEY, CDR2 SVGEGT, per germline. CDR3 coding DNA: TGTGCCAGCAGTTACTCTAGGTGGGACCAGTACTTC. Amino acids: CASSYSRWDQYF.

This clonotype was picked up a small number of times. The chain recombines TRBV10-3 with TRBJ2-1; D is ambiguous. The germline V gene has CDR1 ENHRY and CDR2 SYGVKD. This CDR3 region has 16 residues. Trimming took 6 bases from V and 0 from J, leaving 15 bases between them. CDR3 sequence: CAISHRSASSYNEQFF. Written as DNA, the CDR3 is TGTGCCATCAGCCATCGGTCGGCAAGCTCCTACAATGAGCAGTTCTTC.

This clonotype has just a few counts. This rearrangement joins TRBV29-1 to TRBJ2-3; either TRBD1 or TRBD2 may supply D (7 bases each). This CDR3 comprises 16 residues. Germline CDR1 is SQVTM and CDR2 is ANQGSEA. Trimming cost V 4 bases and J 1 base, with 18 bases left between them. CDR3 DNA sequence: TGCAGCGTTGTGCGGGGGTGGGACAGTGGCACAGATACGCAGTATTTT. This encodes CSVVRGWDSGTDTQYF.